The T cell receptor beta chain under discussion was sequenced for a study of cytomegalovirus exposure and HLA in healthy donors. Study-level results: One cluster of highly shared sequence variants probably arose as a sequencing artifact. Among immune exposure information, only CMV serostatus was available.

Use of 60 Vbeta and 13 Jbeta primers characterized the PCR. The data were produced by immunoSEQ multiplex PCR, yet TCRdb's version contains in-frame clones alone and is incomplete. The table shows some 120,000 clones, with less than 80% occurring only once. A note on this clone: Its antigen is still unknown.

Sequencing was done on a sample of PBMCs. The receptor was isolated from a woman aged 40-49 years in good health and CMV-seropositive.

The CDR3 DNA reads as TGCGCCAGCAGCCAAGTGGAGGGGGCGAACGAGCAGTACTTC. Translation: CASSQVEGANEQYF. J is TRBJ2-7 and V is TRBV4-3; D perhaps matches TRBD1 (7 bases). Trimming cost V 1 base and J 5 bases, with 12 bases left between them. The CDR3 has 14 amino acids. Germline values: CDR1 LGHNA, CDR2 YSLEER.